A selection of T cell receptor beta chains follows, all from one sample in a study of post-analysis software for immune sequencing data. TCRdb fed the PCR reads into MiXCR, producing one record per CDR3 protein. The sample includes about 570,000 distinct CDR3 sequences, approximately 34% of them seen just once. Material for sequencing was blood. These receptors all stem from a girl younger than 18 with multiple sclerosis. CDR3s include the opening cysteine and the closing phenylalanine or tryptophan. Fields, in order: D gene, V gene, J gene, clone size, CDR3 DNA, CDR3 protein. A D gene is named only where the DNA matches it firmly. Some rows have no size entry. The others give once, few or many, or a class for an expanded clone.

TRBD2,TRBV20-1,TRBJ2-3,few,TGCAGTGCTCGACGCACTACTAGCGGGGGGGCAGATACGCAGTATTTT,CSARRTTSGGADTQYF
.,TRBV6-5,TRBJ2-3,.,TGTGCCAGCAGTTACTCAGCAACGGGGGCAGATACGCAGTATTTT,CASSYSATGADTQYF
TRBD1,TRBV28,TRBJ1-6,.,TGTGCCAGCAGTTTAACTAACAGGGGCTCCTATAATTCACCCCTCCACTTT,CASSLTNRGSYNSPLHF
TRBD2,TRBV20-1,TRBJ2-5,.,TGCAGTGCGAAGAAGCGGGGGGGCGGCCAAGAGACCCAGTACTTC,CSAKKRGGGQETQYF
TRBD1,TRBV12-3/TRBV12-4,TRBJ2-5,few,TGTGCCAGCAGTTTCCAACAGGGGGCATGGAAAGAGACCCAGTACTTC,CASSFQQGAWKETQYF
TRBD1,TRBV12-3/TRBV12-4,TRBJ2-2,.,TGTGCCAGCAGTCGGAATACCGGGACAGGGGGCACCGGGGAGCTGTTTTTT,CASSRNTGTGGTGELFF
TRBD2,TRBV20-1,TRBJ2-1,many,TGCAGTGCTAGACCTCTAGCGGGGGTGTACAATGAGCAGTTCTTC,CSARPLAGVYNEQFF
.,TRBV20-1,TRBJ1-4,.,TGCAGTGCCGAGCTTGGCCCTAATGAAAAACTGTTTTTT,CSAELGPNEKLFF
.,TRBV9,TRBJ2-1,few,TGTGCCAGCAGCTCCCCCCCCGGATTCAATGAGCAGTTCTTC,CASSSPPGFNEQFF
.,TRBV12-3/TRBV12-4,TRBJ1-1,.,TGTGCCAGCAGTTTAGCGGAGGGGGGAACTGAAGCTTTCTTT,CASSLAEGGTEAFF
.,TRBV20-1,TRBJ1-5,few,TGCAGTGCTTCGTTTGGGGGAGGCAATCAGCCCCAGCATTTT,CSASFGGGNQPQHF
.,TRBV12-3/TRBV12-4,TRBJ1-2,once,TGTGCCAGCAGTTTAGCGGAGGGGCGACATGGCTACACCTTC,CASSLAEGRHGYTF
TRBD2,TRBV3-1,TRBJ2-7,.,TGTGCCAGCCGGAGGACTAGCGGGGGGCTGTACGAGCAGTACTTC,CASRRTSGGLYEQYF
.,TRBV9,TRBJ2-5,.,TGTGCCAGCAGCGTAGCCACGGGGACCCAGTACTTC,CASSVATGTQYF
.,TRBV29-1,TRBJ1-2,few,TGCAGCGTTGAAGAGCCGCTGGGCTATGGCTACACCTTC,CSVEEPLGYGYTF
.,TRBV20-1,TRBJ2-5,.,TGCAGTGCTAGAGATCAGACGCGCAGCCAAGAGACCCAGTACTTC,CSARDQTRSQETQYF
.,TRBV6-5,TRBJ1-2,.,TGTGCCAGCAGTTTTCGACGGGGGGAGGGCTACACCTTC,CASSFRRGEGYTF
.,TRBV20-1,TRBJ2-1,once,TGCAGTGCTAGAGATTTTCGCGGGTCGGTCGAGCAGTTCTTC,CSARDFRGSVEQFF
TRBD1,TRBV11-2,TRBJ1-2,many,TGTGCCAGCAGCCCTCGACAGGGTGGTGGCTACACCTTC,CASSPRQGGGYTF
TRBD2,TRBV20-1,TRBJ2-3,once,TGCAGTGCTACATCAGCGGGGGGCACAGATACGCAGTATTTT,CSATSAGGTDTQYF
.,TRBV20-1,TRBJ2-1,few,TGCAGTGCCCTCCAGGTCGCCGTGGAGCAGTTCTTC,CSALQVAVEQFF